This entry concerns a single T cell receptor (beta chain). No antigen is known for it. These data come from a study of cytomegalovirus exposure and HLA in healthy donors. Study details: Around 80 million unique TCR sequences came from HLA-typed donors in an early release. Study findings and constraints: Across donors, sequencing depth was assumed by presence/absence analyses to be roughly uniform. A later analysis linked a missense variant in DCLRE1C to the trimming of TCR beta V and J genes. A few of the chains that were CMV-associated were confirmed in vitro to be specific for CMV antigens.

This PCR relied on a set of 60 Vbeta primers and 13 Jbeta primers. This table comes from immunoSEQ multiplex PCR, and its TCRdb copy is limited to in-frame clones, with some not included. Of some 120,000 clones in the sample, around three quarters were seen once. This CDR3 is built from 16 residues. Germline assignment: CDR1 LNHNV and CDR2 YYDKDF (reference sequence). V was clipped by 5 bases and J by 7 bases; unmatched bases: 13. The gene calls are TRBV15 and TRBJ2-1; 8 positions match TRBD1. This TCR derives from a man aged 25-45 years in good health and CMV-seronegative. Source material: PBMCs. As DNA, the CDR3 is TGTGCCACCAGCTTTGGGCAGGGGGCGCCGGGGAATGAGCAGTTCTTC. As protein: CATSFGQGAPGNEQFF. Combining the CDR3 with reference TRBV15 and TRBJ2-1 gives the whole variable domain DAMVIQNPRYQVTQFGKPVTLSCSQTLNHNVMYWYQQKSSQAPKLLFHYYDKDFNNEADTPDNFQSRRPNTSFCFLDIRSPGLGDTAMYLCATSFGQGAPGNEQFFGPGTRLTVL.